This note documents a single TCR beta chain sequence. Its specificity is not known. These data originate in a study of beta chain features in type 1 diabetes. The study, taken as a whole, reports: Patients' naive, central memory and regulatory TCRB repertoires appeared more alike than those of healthy donors. Still unanswered here is whether HLA type influences TCRB rearrangement.

Germline CDR1 is SGHRS and CDR2 is YFSETQ. V was pared by 1 base and J by 0 bases, with 11 bases between. The length of the CDR3 is 15 residues. What was sequenced were expressed TCRB transcripts, since all of the isolated RNA had been reverse transcribed. An average of approximately 4 million reads was obtained for naive, central memory and regulatory T cell samples. Clones were sequenced by immunoSEQ multiplex PCR, and TCRdb holds only the in-frame ones, with some missing. The sample yields 900,000 or so clones, 17% seen once. The source material was naive CD4+ T cells from blood. This sequence joins TRBV5-1 and TRBJ2-7, with D unresolved. This receptor was taken from a woman under 30 in good health. The CDR3 protein is CASSLTPTDSYEQYF. The CDR3 DNA is TGCGCCAGCAGCTTGACCCCTACAGACTCCTACGAGCAGTACTTC.